Each of the 9 T cell receptor beta chains below was sequenced from the same sample in a study of shared clonotypes between healthy human individuals. Assay: immunoSEQ multiplex PCR; the TCRdb copy retains only in-frame clones and omits some. The sample contains some 1.5 million clones, around 98% of which appear only once. Sequenced input: naive CD4+ T cells sorted from blood. Subset meaning: CD45RA+ positively selected. The receptors derive from a man younger than 45 in good health.

V usage is TRBV7-2 and J usage is TRBJ1-4; perhaps TRBD1 as D (5 bases). Trimming cost V 1 base and J 7 bases, with 10 bases left between them. This CDR3 has 14 amino acids. The V gene's germline CDR1 is SGHTA and CDR2 FQGNSA. The CDR3: CASSLGGVSEKLFF. The CDR3 bases are TGTGCCAGCAGCTTAGGGGGCGTTAGTGAAAAACTGTTTTTT.

The chain links TRBV15 to TRBJ2-7; perhaps TRBD1 as D (6 bases). The CDR3 is 14 amino acids. V lost 6 bases and J lost 5, with 17 bases in between. The germline V gene encodes CDR1 LNHNV and CDR2 YYDKDF (reference sequence). The CDR3 protein is CATSKRGSFDEQYF. DNA of the CDR3: TGTGCCACCAGTAAGAGGGGGAGCTTCGACGAGCAGTACTTC.

The chain links TRBV5-4 to TRBJ2-7, with 12 bases matching TRBD1. Germline-derived CDR1 and CDR2 are SGHNT and YYREEE (reference sequence). V shed 6 bases, J shed 3 bases, and the junction held 10 bases outside the gene matches. The length of the CDR3 is 16 residues. DNA of the CDR3: TGTGCCAGCACCTTTCTTGGGACAGGGGGCGTCTACGAGCAGTACTTC. Translated: CASTFLGTGGVYEQYF.

Concerning this clone: The sample carries other DNA sequences with the same CDR3. V and J are TRBV5-4 and TRBJ2-6; TRBD1 might be the D (6 bases). Trimming left V 4 bases short and J 0 bases short, with 8 bases between. The CDR3 has 15 amino acids. CDR1 and CDR2 from the germline V gene are SGHNT and YYREEE (reference sequence). The CDR3: CASSLDSSGANVLTF. The CDR3 DNA is TGTGCCAGCAGCCTGGACAGCTCTGGGGCCAACGTCCTGACTTTC.

Points on this clone: Other DNA variants within this sample encode the same CDR3. The chain combines TRBV7-7 with TRBJ2-3, with D uncertain. V gave up 0 bases and J gave up 0 bases, with 1 base separating them. CDR3 length: 13 residues. Germline V CDR1 and CDR2: SSHAT, FNYEAQ (reference sequence). This CDR3 reads CASSLASTDTQYF. CDR3 coding DNA: TGTGCCAGCAGCTTAGCGAGCACAGATACGCAGTATTTT.

The rearrangement links TRBV7-6 to TRBJ2-3; D gene uncertain. Germline CDR1 is SGHVS and CDR2 is FNYEAQ. V shed 2 bases and J shed 2 bases, with 8 bases lying between them. This CDR3 is built from 14 residues. Written as DNA, the CDR3 is TGTGCCAGCAGCTTAAGGCCGGTCACAGATACGCAGTATTTT. Encoded protein: CASSLRPVTDTQYF.

The chain has TRBV29-1 and TRBJ1-1; D is uncertain. Germline values: CDR1 SQVTM, CDR2 ANQGSEA. This CDR3 is 14 amino acids long. V lost 4 bases and J lost 0, with 12 bases in between. The CDR3 spells CSVVWKLLNTEAFF. CDR3 DNA: TGCAGCGTTGTTTGGAAACTTCTGAACACTGAAGCTTTCTTT. Full variable domain (rest looked up from reference TRBV29-1 and TRBJ1-1): SAVISQKPSRDICQRGTSLTIQCQVDSQVTMMFWYRQQPGQSLTLIATANQGSEATYESGFVIDKFPISRPNLTFSTLTVSNMSPEDSSIYLCSVVWKLLNTEAFFGQGTRLTVV.

The gene calls are TRBV7-2 and TRBJ2-7, with TRBD2 identical over 8 bases. There are 15 residues in the CDR3. Germline V CDR1 and CDR2: SGHTA, FQGNSA. J lost 4 bases, V lost 1 base, and 6 bases had no gene match. The chain's CDR3 is CASSLDSGIGYEQYF. CDR3 nucleotides: TGTGCCAGCAGCTTAGATAGCGGGATAGGGTACGAGCAGTACTTC.

The rearrangement uses TRBV5-1 and TRBJ1-1; no clear D. Germline V gives CDR1 SGHRS, CDR2 YFSETQ. The CDR3 covers 13 residues. Trimming left V 2 bases short and J 4 bases short, with 9 bases between. CDR3 nucleotides: TGCGCCAGCAGCTTCACAGCGAGCACTGAAGCTTTCTTT. It codes for CASSFTASTEAFF.